This T cell receptor (beta chain) was found in a study of OX40 agonist ivuxolimab in advanced cancers. The V segment lost 4 bases and the J segment 0 bases; nucleotides outside the gene matches: 15. The CDR3 sequence is 19 residues long. Germline-derived CDR1 and CDR2 are MGHRA and YSYEKL. Assay used: immunoSEQ multiplex PCR; TCRdb lists only in-frame clones, some missing. This sample has roughly 77,000 clones, with around 85% found just once. J is TRBJ2-3 and V is TRBV4-1; 8 nucleotides align to TRBD2. This clonotype was obtained from an adult with an advanced solid tumor such as melanoma, head and neck, liver or kidney cancer. The sequences come from CD4+ or CD8+ T cells sorted from blood, collected in a trial of the OX40 agonist ivuxolimab. The CDR3 here is CASSLRTTSGWESTDTQYF. CDR3 sequence (DNA): TGCGCCAGCAGCCTTCGGACCACTAGCGGTTGGGAAAGCACAGATACGCAGTATTTT.